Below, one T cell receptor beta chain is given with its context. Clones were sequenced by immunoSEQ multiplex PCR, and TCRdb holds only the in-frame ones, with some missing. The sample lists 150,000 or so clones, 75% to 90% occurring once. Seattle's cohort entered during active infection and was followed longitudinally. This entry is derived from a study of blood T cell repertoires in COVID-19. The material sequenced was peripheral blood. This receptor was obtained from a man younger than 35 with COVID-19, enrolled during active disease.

The CDR3 DNA reads TGCGCCAGCAGCTTGGCCGGGAATCGCTGGGGTGAAACCCAGTACTTC. It specifies CASSLAGNRWGETQYF. The chain is built from TRBV5-1 and TRBJ2-5; the D gene is possibly TRBD2 (5 bases). This CDR3 region has 16 residues. The V gene's germline CDR1 is SGHRS and CDR2 YFSETQ. V lost 0 bases, J lost 8 bases, and 20 bases lay in between.